This paragraph reports one T cell receptor (beta chain). The antigen remains undetermined. Relative to the germline gene, one junction end is altered; a read error may explain this. Sequencing was performed with immunoSEQ multiplex PCR; in TCRdb, only in-frame clones are kept and a portion is missing. The sample lists over 80,000 clones, 91% occurring once. Germline CDR1 SGHTA, CDR2 FQGNSA. CDR3 length equals 15 residues. The data originate from a study of graft-versus-host responses after intestinal transplantation. Overall study findings and caveats: Early declines in HvG clones that occurred post-transplant were associated with peak circulating GvH clone levels.

This receptor was taken from a human donor who was the organ donor for an intestinal transplant. The chain uses TRBV7-2 and TRBJ2-1; 8 bases align to TRBD2. The material was unstimulated CD4+ T cells sorted from spleen or lymph node cells, obtained before transplant. CDR3 nucleotide sequence: TGTGCCAGCAGCCTAGCCGGGACTAGTTTGAATGAGCAGTTCTTC. Encoded protein: CASSLAGTSLNEQFF.